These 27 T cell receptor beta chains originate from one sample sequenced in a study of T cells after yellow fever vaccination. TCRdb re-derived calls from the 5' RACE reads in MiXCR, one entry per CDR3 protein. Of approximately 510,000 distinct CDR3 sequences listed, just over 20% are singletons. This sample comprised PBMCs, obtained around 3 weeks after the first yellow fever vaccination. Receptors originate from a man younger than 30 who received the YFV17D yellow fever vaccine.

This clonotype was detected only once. CDR3 residues: CASSVEAGRDEQYF. CDR3 nucleotides: TGTGCCAGCAGCGTAGAGGCAGGGAGGGACGAGCAGTACTTC. The chain links TRBV9 to TRBJ2-7, with TRBD2 identical over 7 bases. Looked up from germline, CDR1 is SGDLS and CDR2 is YYNGEE. The V and J ends lost 0 bases and 5 bases, in that order; junction bases with no gene match: 5. The length of the CDR3 is 14 residues. The whole variable domain, filled in from reference TRBV9 and TRBJ2-7, reads DSGVTQTPKHLITATGQRVTLRCSPRSGDLSVYWYQQSLDQGLQFLIQYYNGEERAKGNILERFSAQQFPDLHSELNLSSLELGDSALYFCASSVEAGRDEQYFGPGTRLTVT.

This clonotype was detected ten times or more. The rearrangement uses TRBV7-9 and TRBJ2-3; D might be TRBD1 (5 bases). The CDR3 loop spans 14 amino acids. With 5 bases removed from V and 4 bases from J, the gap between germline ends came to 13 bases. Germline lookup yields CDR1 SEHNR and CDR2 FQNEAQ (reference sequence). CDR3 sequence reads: CASSVQGDSDTQYF. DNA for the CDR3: TGTGCCAGCAGCGTCCAGGGCGACTCAGATACGCAGTATTTT. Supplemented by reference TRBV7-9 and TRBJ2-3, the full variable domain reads DTGVSQNPRHKITKRGQNVTFRCDPISEHNRLYWYRQTLGQGPEFLTYFQNEAQLEKSRLLSDRFSAERPKGSFSTLEIQRTEQGDSAMYLCASSVQGDSDTQYFGPGTRLTVL.

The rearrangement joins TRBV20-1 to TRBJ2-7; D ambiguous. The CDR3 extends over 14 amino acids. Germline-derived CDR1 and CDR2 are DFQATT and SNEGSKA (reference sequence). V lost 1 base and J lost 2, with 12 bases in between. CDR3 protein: CSARAGRTPYEQYF. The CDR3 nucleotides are TGCAGTGCTAGAGCGGGTAGAACCCCCTACGAGCAGTACTTC.

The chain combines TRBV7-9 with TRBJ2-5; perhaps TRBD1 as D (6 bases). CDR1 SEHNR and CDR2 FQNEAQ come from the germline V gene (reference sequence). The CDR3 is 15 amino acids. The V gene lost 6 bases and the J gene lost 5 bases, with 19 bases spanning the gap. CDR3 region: CASSHAPLRGETQYF. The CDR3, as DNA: TGTGCCAGCAGTCATGCACCCCTGAGGGGGGAGACCCAGTACTTC.

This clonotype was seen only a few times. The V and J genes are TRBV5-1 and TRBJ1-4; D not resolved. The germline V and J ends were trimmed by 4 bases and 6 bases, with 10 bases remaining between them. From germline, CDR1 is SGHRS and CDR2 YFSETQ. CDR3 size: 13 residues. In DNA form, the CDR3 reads TGCGCCAGCAGCCCCGAAGGTGATGAAAAACTGTTTTTT. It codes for CASSPEGDEKLFF.

DNA of the CDR3: TGTGCCAGCAGTTTATCGGTCCGGGGGGCTTCGGATACGCAGTATTTT. Amino acid sequence: CASSLSVRGASDTQYF. The chain combines TRBV27 with TRBJ2-3, with D tentatively TRBD2 (7 bases). Deletions cut 0 bases from V and 6 bases from J, with 16 bases between. The CDR3 is 16 amino acids. The germline V gene encodes CDR1 MNHEY and CDR2 SMNVEV (reference sequence).

CDR3 sequence: CSAGPGAWGKPQHF. Here the CDR3 DNA reads TGCAGTGCTGGTCCGGGGGCCTGGGGAAAGCCCCAGCATTTT. This sequence joins TRBV20-1 and TRBJ1-5; D is possibly TRBD1 (6 bases). The germline V gene encodes CDR1 DFQATT and CDR2 SNEGSKA (reference sequence). The CDR3 extends over 14 amino acids. Between the trimmed V and J ends, which lost 5 bases and 8 bases, there was a span of 19 bases.

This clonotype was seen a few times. CDR3 protein: CASSLLAGGLSGEQFF. CDR3 nucleotides: TGTGCCAGCAGCCTACTAGCGGGGGGGCTCTCAGGAGAGCAGTTCTTC. The chain links TRBV12-3 or TRBV12-4 to TRBJ2-1; TRBD2 matches 13 bases. With 6 bases clipped from V and 10 bases from J, the junction kept 12 bases outside the gene matches. This CDR3 region has 16 residues.

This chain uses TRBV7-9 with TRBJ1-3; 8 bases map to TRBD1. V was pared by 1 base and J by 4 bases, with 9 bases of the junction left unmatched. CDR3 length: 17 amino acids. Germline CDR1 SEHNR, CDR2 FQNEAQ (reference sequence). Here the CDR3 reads CASSLGAGGAGGNTIYF. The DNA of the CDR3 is TGTGCCAGCAGCTTAGGGGCAGGGGGCGCCGGAGGAAACACCATATATTTT.

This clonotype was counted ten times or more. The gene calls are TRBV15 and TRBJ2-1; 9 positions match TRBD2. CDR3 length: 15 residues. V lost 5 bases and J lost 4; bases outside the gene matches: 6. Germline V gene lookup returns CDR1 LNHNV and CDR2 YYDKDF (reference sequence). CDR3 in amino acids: CATSLGLADYNEQFF. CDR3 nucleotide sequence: TGTGCCACCAGCCTGGGACTAGCAGATTACAATGAGCAGTTCTTC.

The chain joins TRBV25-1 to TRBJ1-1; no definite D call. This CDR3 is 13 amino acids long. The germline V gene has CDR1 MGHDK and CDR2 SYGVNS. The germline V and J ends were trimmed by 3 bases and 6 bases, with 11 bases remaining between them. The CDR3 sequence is CASSDSGSPEAFF. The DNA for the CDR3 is TGTGCCAGCAGTGATTCAGGATCACCTGAAGCTTTCTTT.

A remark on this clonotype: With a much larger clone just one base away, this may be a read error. This CDR3 reads CASSLGLAGAPNEQFF. Written as DNA, the CDR3 is TGCGCCAGCAGCCTGGGACTAGCGGGGGCGCCGAATGAGCAGTTCTTC. The genes are TRBV5-1 and TRBJ2-1, with 14 bases that match TRBD2. CDR1 is SGHRS and CDR2 is YFSETQ in the germline V gene. The CDR3 has 16 amino acids. After removal of 4 bases from V and 7 bases from J, the junction contained 7 bases not matched to a gene.

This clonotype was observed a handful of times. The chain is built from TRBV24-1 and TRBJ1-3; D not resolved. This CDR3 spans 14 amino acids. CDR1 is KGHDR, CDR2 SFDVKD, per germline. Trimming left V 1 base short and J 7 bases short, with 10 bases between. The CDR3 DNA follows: TGTGCCACCAGTGATTTCCCCGCCGGGAACACCATATATTTT. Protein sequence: CATSDFPAGNTIYF.

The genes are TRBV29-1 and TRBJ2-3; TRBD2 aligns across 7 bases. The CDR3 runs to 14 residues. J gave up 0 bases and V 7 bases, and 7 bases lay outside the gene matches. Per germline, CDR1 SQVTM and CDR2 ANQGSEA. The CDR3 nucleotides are TGCAGCGCCGCTGGAGCGGGGAGCACAGATACGCAGTATTTT. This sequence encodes CSAAGAGSTDTQYF.

Here the CDR3 DNA reads TGTGCCAGCAGTTCTTGGGCAGGGCCAGATACGCAGTATTTT. Encoded protein: CASSSWAGPDTQYF. V usage is TRBV27 and J usage is TRBJ2-3; D is perhaps TRBD1 (5 bases). Germline assignment: CDR1 MNHEY and CDR2 SMNVEV (reference sequence). CDR3 size: 14 residues. Between the trimmed V and J ends, which lost 4 bases and 4 bases, there was a span of 12 bases.

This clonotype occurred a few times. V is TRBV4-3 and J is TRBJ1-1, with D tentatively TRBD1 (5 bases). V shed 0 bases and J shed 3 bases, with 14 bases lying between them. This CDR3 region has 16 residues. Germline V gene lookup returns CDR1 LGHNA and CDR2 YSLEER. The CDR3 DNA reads TGCGCCAGCAGCCAAGATAGTCAAGGGGCTTACACTGAAGCTTTCTTT. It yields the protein CASSQDSQGAYTEAFF.

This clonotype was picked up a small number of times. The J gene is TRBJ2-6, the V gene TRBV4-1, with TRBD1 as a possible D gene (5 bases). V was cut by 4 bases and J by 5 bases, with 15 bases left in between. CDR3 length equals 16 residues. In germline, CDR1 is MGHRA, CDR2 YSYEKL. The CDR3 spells CASSLPGQGWANVLTF. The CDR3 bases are TGCGCCAGCAGCCTCCCTGGCCAGGGCTGGGCCAACGTCCTGACTTTC.

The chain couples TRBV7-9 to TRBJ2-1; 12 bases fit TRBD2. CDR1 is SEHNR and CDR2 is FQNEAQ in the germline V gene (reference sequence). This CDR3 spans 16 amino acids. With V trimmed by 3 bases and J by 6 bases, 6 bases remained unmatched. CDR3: CASSFPSSGGANEQFF. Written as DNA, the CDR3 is TGTGCCAGCAGCTTTCCCTCTAGCGGGGGGGCCAATGAGCAGTTCTTC.

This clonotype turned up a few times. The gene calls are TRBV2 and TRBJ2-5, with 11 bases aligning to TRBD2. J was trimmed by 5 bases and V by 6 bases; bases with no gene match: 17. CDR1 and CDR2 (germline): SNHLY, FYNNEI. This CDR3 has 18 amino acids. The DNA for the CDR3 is TGTGCCAGCAGCCCTCATCCCTCGACTAGCGGGGTGACGGAGACCCAGTACTTC. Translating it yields CASSPHPSTSGVTETQYF.

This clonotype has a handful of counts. CDR3 DNA sequence: TGCGCCAGCAGCCAAGTTCGAGGGGACGAGCAGTACGTC. This encodes CASSQVRGDEQYV. The V call is TRBV4-1, the J call TRBJ2-7; D may match TRBD1 or TRBD2 (5 bases each). V was cut by 1 base and J by 5 bases, with 9 bases left in between. The CDR3 has 13 amino acids. CDR1 is MGHRA and CDR2 is YSYEKL in the germline V gene.

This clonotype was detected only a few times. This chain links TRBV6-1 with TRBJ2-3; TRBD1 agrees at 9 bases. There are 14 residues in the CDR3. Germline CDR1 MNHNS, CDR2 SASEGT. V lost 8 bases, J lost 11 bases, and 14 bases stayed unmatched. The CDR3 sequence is CASGLTGTGSGQYF. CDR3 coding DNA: TGTGCCAGCGGACTCACCGGGACAGGGAGTGGGCAGTATTTT.

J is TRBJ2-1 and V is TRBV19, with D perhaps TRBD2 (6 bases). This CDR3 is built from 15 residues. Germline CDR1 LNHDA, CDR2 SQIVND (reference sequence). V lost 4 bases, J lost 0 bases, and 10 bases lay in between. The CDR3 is CASSKSGDSYNEQFF. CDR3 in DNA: TGTGCCAGTAGTAAATCGGGAGACTCCTACAATGAGCAGTTCTTC.

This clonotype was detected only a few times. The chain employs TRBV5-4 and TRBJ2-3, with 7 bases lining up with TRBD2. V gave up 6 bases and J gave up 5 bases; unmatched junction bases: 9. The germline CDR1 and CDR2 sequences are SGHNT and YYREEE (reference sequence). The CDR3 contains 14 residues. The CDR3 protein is CASNRDGRQDTQYF. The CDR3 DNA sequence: TGTGCCAGCAACCGAGACGGGAGGCAAGATACGCAGTATTTT.

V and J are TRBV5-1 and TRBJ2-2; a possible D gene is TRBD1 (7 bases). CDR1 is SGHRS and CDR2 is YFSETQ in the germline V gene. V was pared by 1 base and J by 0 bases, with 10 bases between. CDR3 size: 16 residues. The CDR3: CASSLTGDSNTGELFF. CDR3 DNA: TGCGCCAGCAGCTTGACAGGGGACTCGAACACCGGGGAGCTGTTTTTT.

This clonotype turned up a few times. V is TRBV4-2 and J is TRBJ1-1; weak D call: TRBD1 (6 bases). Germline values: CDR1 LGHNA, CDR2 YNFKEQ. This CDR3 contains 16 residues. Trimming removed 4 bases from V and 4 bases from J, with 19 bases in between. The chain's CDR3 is CASSLLGGAGGTEAFF. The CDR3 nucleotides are TGTGCCAGCAGCCTCCTGGGGGGCGCGGGGGGCACTGAAGCTTTCTTT.

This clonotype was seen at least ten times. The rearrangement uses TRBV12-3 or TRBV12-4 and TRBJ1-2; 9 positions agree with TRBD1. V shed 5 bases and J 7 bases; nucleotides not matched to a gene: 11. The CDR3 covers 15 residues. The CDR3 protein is CASSLFQQGAGGYTF. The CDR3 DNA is TGTGCCAGCAGTCTCTTCCAACAGGGGGCAGGTGGCTACACCTTC.

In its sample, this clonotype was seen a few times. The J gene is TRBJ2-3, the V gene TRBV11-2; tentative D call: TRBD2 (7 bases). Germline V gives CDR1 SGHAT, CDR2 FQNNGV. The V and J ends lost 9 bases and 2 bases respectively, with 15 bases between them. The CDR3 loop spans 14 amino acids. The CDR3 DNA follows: TGTGCCAGTCGGGGGCGGGGGAACACAGATACGCAGTATTTT. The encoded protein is CASRGRGNTDTQYF. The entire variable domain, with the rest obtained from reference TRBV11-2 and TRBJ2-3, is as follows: EAGVAQSPRYKIIEKRQSVAFWCNPISGHATLYWYQQILGQGPKLLIQFQNNGVVDDSQLPKDRFSAERLKGVDSTLKIQPAKLEDSAVYLCASRGRGNTDTQYFGPGTRLTVL.